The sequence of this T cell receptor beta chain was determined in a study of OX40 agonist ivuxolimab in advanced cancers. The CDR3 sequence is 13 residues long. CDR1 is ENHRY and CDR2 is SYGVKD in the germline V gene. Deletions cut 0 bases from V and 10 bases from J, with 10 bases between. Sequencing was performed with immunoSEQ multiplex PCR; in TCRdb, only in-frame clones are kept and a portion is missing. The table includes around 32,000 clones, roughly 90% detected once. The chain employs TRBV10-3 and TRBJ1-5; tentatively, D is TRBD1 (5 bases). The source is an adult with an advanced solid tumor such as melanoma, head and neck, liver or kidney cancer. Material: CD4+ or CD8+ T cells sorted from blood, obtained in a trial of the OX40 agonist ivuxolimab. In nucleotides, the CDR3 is TGTGCCATCAGTGAGTCTTCAGGGAGTCCCCAGCATTTT. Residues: CAISESSGSPQHF.